The 32 T cell receptor beta chains presented below share a single source sample, sequenced in a study of blood T cell repertoires in COVID-19. Produced via immunoSEQ multiplex PCR; TCRdb's table is partial and in-frame only. The top ten hold around 6.3% of the sample, which has some 160,000 clones, about 80% seen once. Source material: peripheral blood. The receptors were gathered from a man in his 70s with active or convalescent COVID-19.

This clone was observed a single time. The chain recombines TRBV25-1 with TRBJ2-1; perhaps TRBD2 as D (6 bases). Germline CDR1 is MGHDK and CDR2 is SYGVNS. CDR3 length: 13 amino acids. V lost 5 bases and J lost 5, with 10 bases in between. The CDR3 DNA is TGTGCCAGCAGTAAGGGGAGGAACAATGAGCAGTTCTTC. Translation gives CASSKGRNNEQFF. The entire variable domain, with the rest obtained from reference TRBV25-1 and TRBJ2-1, is as follows: EADIYQTPRYLVIGTGKKITLECSQTMGHDKMYWYQQDPGMELHLIHYSYGVNSTEKGDLSSESTVSRIRTEHFPLTLESARPSHTSQYLCASSKGRNNEQFFGPGTRLTVL.

V usage is TRBV5-4 and J usage is TRBJ2-1; TRBD2 is a possible D gene (6 bases). The CDR3 loop spans 14 amino acids. The germline V and J ends were trimmed by 1 base and 6 bases, with 11 bases remaining between them. Looked up from germline, CDR1 is SGHNT and CDR2 is YYREEE (reference sequence). The CDR3, as DNA: TGTGCCAGCAGCTTGTCAACAGCGGGCAATGAGCAGTTCTTC. This codes for CASSLSTAGNEQFF.

The V gene is TRBV30, the J gene TRBJ1-1; TRBD1 agrees at 10 bases. V was pared by 0 bases and J by 11 bases, with 12 bases of the junction left unmatched. The CDR3 length is 15 residues. Looked up from germline, CDR1 is GTSNPN and CDR2 is SVGIG (reference sequence). The CDR3 DNA reads TGTGCCTGGAGTGTAGGGGACAGGGGCTCCCCACTGGCTTTCTTT. Its translation: CAWSVGDRGSPLAFF.

This clone was counted a single time. The rearrangement uses TRBV3-1 (or the pseudogene TRBV3-2) and TRBJ2-1; tentative D call: TRBD1 (7 bases). Germline V gene lookup returns CDR1 LGHDT and CDR2 YNNKEL (reference sequence). The CDR3 is 15 residues long. V was trimmed by 8 bases and J by 8 bases, leaving 22 bases between them. DNA for the CDR3: TGTGCCAGCGGAGGGGGCGGGCTCCATATCTATGAGCAGTTCTTC. It is translated as CASGGGGLHIYEQFF.

This sequence joins TRBV3-1 (or the pseudogene TRBV3-2) and TRBJ2-3; 14 bases line up with TRBD2. After removal of 5 bases from V and 4 bases from J, the junction contained 5 bases not matched to a gene. Germline CDR1 reads LGHDT; CDR2 reads YNNKEL (reference sequence). The CDR3 runs 16 residues. CDR3 sequence (DNA): TGTGCCAGCAGCTCAAGACTAGCGGGGGGGGCAGATACGCAGTATTTT. It codes for CASSSRLAGGADTQYF.

The chain recombines TRBV5-8 with TRBJ2-5; 12 nucleotides agree with TRBD2. In germline, CDR1 is SGHTS, CDR2 YDEGEE. Trimming cost V 4 bases and J 5 bases; bases outside gene matches: 15. The CDR3 is 18 amino acids. CDR3 residues: CASSPGLAGLLTSETQYF. Written as DNA, the CDR3 is TGTGCCAGCAGCCCCGGACTAGCGGGGCTTTTAACGTCGGAGACCCAGTACTTC.

This clone was seen just once. The chain couples TRBV14 to TRBJ1-1, with TRBD1 as a possible D gene (6 bases). The CDR3 spans 12 residues. Germline loops: CDR1 SGHDN, CDR2 FVKESK. The V end was cut by 2 bases, the J end by 7 bases, with 8 bases between. The CDR3 coding sequence is TGTGCCAGCAGCCAACAGGGGCTTGAAGCTTTCTTT. It is translated as CASSQQGLEAFF.

The chain carries TRBV9 and TRBJ2-2; D is possibly TRBD1 (6 bases). The CDR3 consists of 15 residues. The ends were cut back, 1 base at V and 3 bases at J, with 10 bases in the middle. The germline gives CDR1 SGDLS, CDR2 YYNGEE. CDR3 loop: CASSVKPGDTGELFF. Here the CDR3 DNA reads TGTGCCAGCAGCGTAAAGCCAGGGGACACCGGGGAGCTGTTTTTT.

V gene TRBV3-1 (or the pseudogene TRBV3-2) combines with J gene TRBJ1-1; D might be TRBD1 (6 bases). The length of the CDR3 is 15 residues. Deletions cut 4 bases from V and 4 bases from J, with 16 bases between. The germline gives CDR1 LGHDT, CDR2 YNNKEL (reference sequence). CDR3 residues: CASSPMRGQGTEAFF. CDR3 in DNA: TGTGCCAGCAGCCCGATGCGGGGGCAGGGCACTGAAGCTTTCTTT.

The rearrangement uses TRBV6-5 and TRBJ1-4, with D unclear. This CDR3 is built from 14 residues. Trimming took off 3 bases at V and 3 bases at J, with 8 bases between the two ends. CDR1 is MNHEY, CDR2 SVGAGI, per germline. The CDR3, as DNA: TGTGCCAGCAGTTATGGTGGAGCTAATGAAAAACTGTTTTTT. Its translation is CASSYGGANEKLFF.

The J gene is TRBJ2-1, the V gene TRBV18, with TRBD2 matching over 11 bases. After removal of 4 bases from V and 2 bases from J, the junction contained 1 base not matched to a gene. In germline, CDR1 is KGHSH, CDR2 LQKENI. This CDR3 is built from 15 residues. CDR3 residues: CASSLAGGTYNEQFF. In DNA form, the CDR3 reads TGTGCCAGCTCACTAGCGGGAGGGACCTACAATGAGCAGTTCTTC.

This clone has a handful of counts. V and J are TRBV6-5 and TRBJ2-2, with 8 bases aligning to TRBD1. With 2 bases clipped from V and 4 bases from J, the junction kept 0 bases outside the gene matches. Germline V CDR1 and CDR2: MNHEY, SVGAGI. This CDR3 has 14 residues. CDR3 sequence: CASSYTGGTGELFF. The CDR3 nucleotides are TGTGCCAGCAGTTACACAGGGGGCACCGGGGAGCTGTTTTTT.

The chain recombines TRBV7-8 with TRBJ1-5; 7 positions match TRBD1. Germline CDR1 reads SGHVS; CDR2 reads FQNEAQ. J was trimmed by 4 bases and V by 4 bases; bases with no gene match: 13. The CDR3 spans 17 residues. DNA for the CDR3: TGTGCCAGCAGCTCCCACCCTTCGGACAGGTCGAATCAGCCCCAGCATTTT. Protein sequence: CASSSHPSDRSNQPQHF.

There are many counts of this clone. This chain links TRBV2 with TRBJ2-3, with 10 bases aligning to TRBD2. This CDR3 contains 14 residues. V shed 8 bases and J 4 bases; nucleotides not matched to a gene: 6. Germline CDR1 is SNHLY and CDR2 is FYNNEI. The CDR3: CASQREGGPDTQYF. The CDR3 nucleotides read TGTGCCAGCCAGCGGGAGGGGGGCCCAGATACGCAGTATTTT. Combining the CDR3 with reference TRBV2 and TRBJ2-3 gives the whole variable domain EPEVTQTPSHQVTQMGQEVILRCVPISNHLYFYWYRQILGQKVEFLVSFYNNEISEKSEIFDDQFSVERPDGSNFTLKIRSTKLEDSAMYFCASQREGGPDTQYFGPGTRLTVL.

The chain joins TRBV4-3 to TRBJ1-5; D may be TRBD1 (6 bases). Germline V gene lookup returns CDR1 LGHNA and CDR2 YSLEER. V was cut by 0 bases and J by 3 bases, with 15 bases left in between. There are 17 residues in the CDR3. The CDR3 DNA sequence: TGCGCCAGCAGCCAAGATGCTTCGGGGGGGGCCAATCAGCCCCAGCATTTT. Its protein product is CASSQDASGGANQPQHF.

This clone was observed once. The chain has TRBV19 and TRBJ2-1; 7 bases match TRBD1. Germline V gene sequence: CDR1 LNHDA, CDR2 SQIVND (reference sequence). J gave up 13 bases and V 5 bases, and 14 bases lay outside the gene matches. This CDR3 has 14 residues. The CDR3 reads CASSSLPLRDRQFF. In DNA, the CDR3 is TGTGCCAGTAGTTCCTTACCCCTCCGGGACAGACAGTTCTTC.

The CDR3: CASSPDRVPNNEQFF. The CDR3 nucleotides are TGTGCCAGCAGCCCCGACAGGGTTCCGAACAATGAGCAGTTCTTC. The V call is TRBV7-9, the J call TRBJ2-1, with TRBD1 matching over 7 bases. CDR1 and CDR2 from the germline V gene are SEHNR and FQNEAQ (reference sequence). This CDR3 has 15 residues. The trim removed 5 bases at V and 5 bases at J, leaving 9 bases unmatched. The variable domain in full, with the rest retrieved from reference TRBV7-9 and TRBJ2-1, is DTGVSQNPRHKITKRGQNVTFRCDPISEHNRLYWYRQTLGQGPEFLTYFQNEAQLEKSRLLSDRFSAERPKGSFSTLEIQRTEQGDSAMYLCASSPDRVPNNEQFFGPGTRLTVL.

As concerns this clone: The same CDR3 can be traced to other DNA sequences in this sample. CDR3 amino acids: CAISEREETQYF. As DNA, the CDR3 is TGTGCCATCAGCGAACGGGAAGAGACCCAGTACTTC. V usage is TRBV10-3 and J usage is TRBJ2-5, with D unresolved. Germline V gene sequence: CDR1 ENHRY, CDR2 SYGVKD. Trimming removed 6 bases from V and 3 bases from J, with 8 bases in between. The CDR3 extends over 12 amino acids.

This chain uses TRBV23-1 with TRBJ1-1; 12 bases fit TRBD1. TRBV23-1 has ORF status, its function being uncertain. The CDR3 length is 16 residues. The junction had 8 bases not matched to a gene; V was cut back by 4 bases and J by 5 bases. This CDR3 is CASSRPGTGGWTEAFF. As DNA, the CDR3 is TGCGCCAGCAGTCGTCCCGGGACAGGGGGCTGGACTGAAGCTTTCTTT.

This clone was picked up one time. J is TRBJ2-1 and V is TRBV24-1; D may be TRBD1 (6 bases). Deletions cut 4 bases from V and 2 bases from J, with 20 bases between. Germline CDR1 and CDR2: KGHDR and SFDVKD. The CDR3 has 18 amino acids. The CDR3 DNA is TGTGCCACCAGTGACCCTAAGGACAGCGAGGGAACCTACAATGAGCAGTTCTTC. Translating it yields CATSDPKDSEGTYNEQFF.

This clone came up once. This sequence joins TRBV10-1 and TRBJ1-5; D is unresolved. The CDR3 is 13 amino acids. Germline V gene lookup returns CDR1 WNHNN and CDR2 SYGVQD (reference sequence). V lost 3 bases, J lost 2 bases, and 5 bases lay in between. CDR3 in DNA: TGCGCCAGCAGTGAATCAGGCAATCAGCCCCAGCATTTT. It is translated as CASSESGNQPQHF.

The V gene is TRBV6-1, the J gene TRBJ1-1; 7 positions match TRBD1. The CDR3 sequence is 15 residues long. V was clipped by 1 base and J by 4 bases; unmatched bases: 6. Germline assignment: CDR1 MNHNS and CDR2 SASEGT. The CDR3 protein is CASSEGRGPGTEAFF. The CDR3 DNA reads TGTGCCAGCAGTGAAGGGAGGGGGCCGGGCACTGAAGCTTTCTTT.

V and J are TRBV4-1 and TRBJ1-2; TRBD1 is a possible D gene (5 bases). CDR1 and CDR2 from the germline V gene are MGHRA and YSYEKL. The CDR3 has 16 amino acids. V was cut by 4 bases and J by 2 bases, with 17 bases left in between. CDR3 residues: CASSPAASGSNYGYTF. The CDR3 nucleotides are TGCGCCAGCAGCCCCGCAGCCTCAGGGTCCAACTATGGCTACACCTTC.

The chain joins TRBV3-1 (or the pseudogene TRBV3-2) to TRBJ1-5, with D tentatively TRBD1 (5 bases). The CDR3 is 15 amino acids. The V end lost 1 base, the J end lost 3 bases, and 10 bases lay between the germline ends. Germline CDR1 LGHDT, CDR2 YNNKEL (reference sequence). CDR3 sequence reads: CASSQGTDNNQPQHF. The CDR3 bases are TGTGCCAGCAGCCAAGGCACGGACAACAATCAGCCCCAGCATTTT.

V is TRBV3-1 (or the pseudogene TRBV3-2) and J is TRBJ2-4, with D hard to call. Deletions cut 1 base from V and 7 bases from J, with 5 bases between. The V gene's germline CDR1 is LGHDT and CDR2 YNNKEL (reference sequence). This CDR3 contains 12 residues. The CDR3: CASSQVGNIQYF. CDR3 DNA sequence: TGTGCCAGCAGCCAAGTCGGGAACATTCAGTACTTC.

The chain employs TRBV3-1 (or the pseudogene TRBV3-2) and TRBJ2-3; 8 nucleotides line up with TRBD1. The CDR3 is 16 amino acids. J was trimmed by 6 bases and V by 2 bases; bases with no gene match: 10. CDR1 LGHDT and CDR2 YNNKEL come from the germline V gene (reference sequence). Written as DNA, the CDR3 is TGTGCCAGCAGCCAAAAGAGACAGGGGTGGTTGGATACGCAGTATTTT. Protein product: CASSQKRQGWLDTQYF.

The gene calls are TRBV30 and TRBJ1-2; weak D call: TRBD1 (5 bases). V was shortened by 1 base and J by 4 bases, with 7 bases between the two germline ends. The length of the CDR3 is 12 residues. From germline, CDR1 is GTSNPN and CDR2 SVGIG (reference sequence). CDR3 in amino acids: CAWSGTSYGYTF. CDR3 sequence (DNA): TGTGCCTGGAGTGGGACAAGCTATGGCTACACCTTC.

The chain couples TRBV11-2 to TRBJ1-2; 8 bases line up with TRBD1. CDR1 and CDR2 (germline): SGHAT, FQNNGV. This CDR3 has 15 amino acids. The V gene end was trimmed by 5 bases and the J gene end by 5 bases; junction bases not matched to a gene: 10. The CDR3 protein is CASSQNRDRFYGYTF. The CDR3 DNA follows: TGTGCCAGCAGCCAAAACCGGGACAGGTTTTATGGCTACACCTTC.

The CDR3 reads CASSESRASATYEQYF. The CDR3 nucleotides read TGCGCCAGCAGTGAGTCGCGGGCTAGCGCCACCTACGAGCAGTACTTC. This rearrangement joins TRBV10-1 to TRBJ2-7; tentatively, D is TRBD2 (6 bases). CDR3 length: 16 amino acids. In germline, CDR1 is WNHNN, CDR2 SYGVQD (reference sequence). Trimming took off 0 bases at V and 2 bases at J, with 14 bases between the two ends.

The V gene is TRBV2, the J gene TRBJ2-1; 15 nucleotides agree with TRBD2. The CDR3 extends over 17 amino acids. CDR1 and CDR2 from the germline V gene are SNHLY and FYNNEI. V lost 6 bases, J lost 5 bases, and 8 bases stayed unmatched. The CDR3 region has the DNA TGTGCCAGCAGCCATACCGGGACTAGCGGGGGGAACAATGAGCAGTTCTTC. Protein sequence: CASSHTGTSGGNNEQFF.

The table lists this clone with a count of one. The chain carries TRBV24-1 and TRBJ1-5, with D possibly matching TRBD1 (6 bases). With 7 bases removed from V and 0 bases from J, the gap between germline ends came to 24 bases. The CDR3 consists of 19 residues. Germline CDR1 and CDR2: KGHDR and SFDVKD. This chain's CDR3 is CATSGRQGHEGDSNQPQHF. CDR3 coding DNA: TGTGCCACCAGCGGCAGGCAAGGACATGAGGGGGATAGCAATCAGCCCCAGCATTTT.

This chain connects TRBV5-1 to TRBJ2-2; D is uncertain. The V end was cut by 2 bases, the J end by 7 bases, with 12 bases between. The germline V gene has CDR1 SGHRS and CDR2 YFSETQ. The CDR3 sequence is 14 residues long. The CDR3 DNA reads TGCGCCAGCAGCTTTTACCCCGCAGGCGGGGAGCTGTTTTTT. Its protein product is CASSFYPAGGELFF.